These 11 T cell receptor beta chains were all obtained from the same sample, sequenced in a study of CD8+ T cells in alopecia areata. Extraction of RNA preceded its reverse transcription into cDNA, which served as the sequencing template. Here immunoSEQ multiplex PCR was the method, and the copy in TCRdb shows in-frame clones only, minus some. There are 150,000 to 200,000 clones in the sample; around three fifths occur only once, and around 0.91% lies in the top ten. Treatment described: oral pan-JAK inhibitor, 5-10 mg twice daily. The sequenced sample was CD4+ T cells sorted from blood, obtained at week 4, from a patient treated with tofacitinib. The receptors were sampled from a human donor with alopecia areata.

The chain carries TRBV30 and TRBJ2-4, with D maybe TRBD2 (5 bases). V lost 4 bases and J lost 6, with 19 bases in between. The CDR3 spans 15 residues. The germline V gene has CDR1 GTSNPN and CDR2 SVGIG (reference sequence). The CDR3 loop reads CAWTFGSGIGNIQYF. CDR3 bases: TGTGCCTGGACCTTCGGATCGGGGATCGGAAACATTCAGTACTTC.

This chain connects TRBV30 to TRBJ1-1; D is perhaps TRBD1 (5 bases). V lost 0 bases and J lost 0, with 11 bases in between. This CDR3 has 15 amino acids. Germline loops: CDR1 GTSNPN, CDR2 SVGIG (reference sequence). The CDR3 sequence: CAWSVTGSMNTEAFF. CDR3 bases: TGTGCCTGGAGTGTAACAGGTTCAATGAACACTGAAGCTTTCTTT.

CDR3 residues: CASSEWGALEPQHF. CDR3 in DNA: TGTGCCAGCAGTGAATGGGGGGCGTTGGAGCCCCAGCATTTT. The J gene is TRBJ1-5, the V gene TRBV25-1; perhaps TRBD1 as D (6 bases). CDR3 length: 14 residues. CDR1 and CDR2 (germline): MGHDK, SYGVNS. V lost 1 base and J 8 bases, leaving 12 bases between the germline ends. Together with reference TRBV25-1 and TRBJ1-5, the CDR3 gives the full variable domain: EADIYQTPRYLVIGTGKKITLECSQTMGHDKMYWYQQDPGMELHLIHYSYGVNSTEKGDLSSESTVSRIRTEHFPLTLESARPSHTSQYLCASSEWGALEPQHFGDGTRLSIL.

The genes are TRBV29-1 and TRBJ1-1; TRBD1 might be the D (6 bases). Germline CDR1 is SQVTM and CDR2 is ANQGSEA. Trimming took 7 bases from V and 4 from J, leaving 13 bases between them. The CDR3 extends over 12 amino acids. CDR3 nucleotides: TGCAGCGCCCACAAAGGGGGCACTGAAGCTTTCTTT. Translated, it gives CSAHKGGTEAFF.

There are a few counts of this clone. This chain joins TRBV29-1 and TRBJ2-3, with TRBD2 as a possible D gene (5 bases). Germline CDR1 reads SQVTM; CDR2 reads ANQGSEA. CDR3 length: 12 residues. Trimming took 4 bases from V and 2 from J, leaving 7 bases between them. Here the CDR3 reads CSVGGLTDTQYF. CDR3 nucleotide sequence: TGCAGCGTTGGCGGACTCACAGATACGCAGTATTTT.

The chain joins TRBV20-1 to TRBJ2-3; D call uncertain. Trimming shortened V by 6 bases and J by 4 bases, and 5 bases separated the two germline ends. The CDR3 runs to 10 residues. Per the germline V gene, CDR1 is DFQATT and CDR2 is SNEGSKA (reference sequence). CDR3 in amino acids: CSAQSDTQYF. In DNA form, the CDR3 reads TGCAGTGCCCAGTCAGATACGCAGTATTTT.

The J gene is TRBJ2-7, the V gene TRBV29-1; no firm D call. There are 11 residues in the CDR3. Germline V CDR1 and CDR2: SQVTM, ANQGSEA. The germline V and J ends were trimmed by 4 bases and 0 bases, with 4 bases remaining between them. The CDR3 coding sequence is TGCAGCGTTGTTTTCTCCTACGAGCAGTACTTC. It translates to CSVVFSYEQYF.

This chain connects TRBV6-1 to TRBJ2-2; no clear D gene. V was cut by 4 bases and J by 0 bases, with 3 bases left in between. Looked up from germline, CDR1 is MNHNS and CDR2 is SASEGT. The CDR3 loop spans 13 amino acids. For the CDR3, the DNA is TGTGCCAGCAGTGTGACGAACACCGGGGAGCTGTTTTTT. Protein product: CASSVTNTGELFF.

As DNA, the CDR3 is TGTGCCAGCAGTGGAGACACAAACTATGGCTACACCTTC. Its translation is CASSGDTNYGYTF. The chain links TRBV2 to TRBJ1-2; no clear D. Germline lookup yields CDR1 SNHLY and CDR2 FYNNEI. V dropped 4 bases and J dropped 2 bases, with 8 bases sitting between them. The CDR3 is made up of 13 amino acids.

The chain couples TRBV27 to TRBJ1-6, with 10 bases matching TRBD1. The V gene end was trimmed by 5 bases and the J gene end by 7 bases; junction bases not matched to a gene: 2. The CDR3 covers 14 residues. Per germline, CDR1 MNHEY and CDR2 SMNVEV (reference sequence). DNA of the CDR3: TGTGCCAGCAGTCGACAGGGGGCCAATTCACCCCTCCACTTT. The encoded protein is CASSRQGANSPLHF.

The chain recombines TRBV29-1 with TRBJ2-3; possibly TRBD2 for D (5 bases). Germline-derived CDR1 and CDR2 are SQVTM and ANQGSEA. The CDR3 extends over 15 amino acids. Trimming left V 7 bases short and J 4 bases short, with 21 bases between. The CDR3 region is CSAQIGLEIPDTQYF. The DNA of the CDR3 is TGCAGCGCTCAAATAGGACTGGAAATACCAGATACGCAGTATTTT.